The TCR beta chain under discussion was sequenced for a study of shared clonotypes between healthy human individuals. Study-wide context: CD4 naive and memory got three plates each, CD8 naive two, CD8 memory one. Findings and caveats of the study: Sampling used blood alone; tissue repertoires probably differ. The donor pool, a small one, limited the genetic and exposure-history diversity represented.

In the original processing: ImmunoSEQ output held junction-only sequences without quality scores, so filtering differed. The repertoire was sequenced with immunoSEQ multiplex PCR; TCRdb's copy has only in-frame clones and lacks some. V, J and clone size are those of that table, while D and trimming were read from the DNA. This table has 450,000 to 700,000 clones, roughly 95% appearing once. Naive-designated CD8 cells lacked CD45RO, were positively enriched for CCR7, and omitted terminally differentiated effector memory CD45RA+ cells. Points on this clone: The antigen remains unidentified.

The CDR3 contains 15 residues. The V end lost 2 bases, the J end lost 8 bases, and 16 bases lay between the germline ends. Germline assignment: CDR1 SNHLY and CDR2 FYNNEI. Sequenced input: naive CD8+ T cells sorted from blood. This receptor was taken from a woman aged 25-40 years in good health. The chain is built from TRBV2 and TRBJ2-4; no firm D call. The CDR3: CASSESRASQDIQYF. In nucleotides, the CDR3 is TGTGCCAGCAGTGAAAGTAGGGCGAGCCAAGACATTCAGTACTTC.